This is a list of T cell receptor beta chains from one sample in a study of T cell responses to AZD1222 COVID-19 vaccine. TCRdb's table, derived via immunoSEQ multiplex PCR, lists solely in-frame clones and lacks some. The sample records under 200,000 clones, around 87% being singletons. The sequenced sample was peripheral blood, obtained on day 0 of MenACWY control vaccination. All receptors derive from an adult in good health. Each CDR3 is given with its conserved first and last residue. Clone size, where shown, is once, few, many, or a class for clones that have expanded.

clone size: -
J gene: TRBJ2-1
V gene: TRBV7-9
CDR3 protein: CASSLAGTEQFF

clone size: once
J gene: TRBJ1-6
V gene: TRBV30
CDR3 protein: CAWSAGRSPPNSPLHF

clone size: -
J gene: TRBJ1-5
V gene: TRBV28
CDR3 protein: CASSFVGRGYSNQPQHF

clone size: -
J gene: TRBJ2-5
V gene: TRBV28
CDR3 protein: CASMGGDGETQYF

clone size: -
J gene: TRBJ2-1
V gene: TRBV19
CDR3 protein: CASRSPVAGASNEQFF

clone size: -
J gene: TRBJ1-5
V gene: TRBV3-1/TRBV3-2
CDR3 protein: CASSQASGQPQHF

clone size: -
J gene: TRBJ1-2
V gene: TRBV29-1
CDR3 protein: CSVDSPQIDYGYTF

clone size: once
J gene: TRBJ2-6
V gene: TRBV30
CDR3 protein: CAWSGLRPSGANVLTF

clone size: -
J gene: TRBJ2-1
V gene: TRBV2
CDR3 protein: CASSEFQGLGRNEQFF

clone size: -
J gene: TRBJ2-1
V gene: TRBV24-1
CDR3 protein: CATSDFTQGNEQFF

clone size: -
J gene: TRBJ1-6
V gene: TRBV27
CDR3 protein: CASSLKTPGQGSPLHF

clone size: -
J gene: TRBJ2-7
V gene: TRBV27
CDR3 protein: CASSLAGTYEQYF

clone size: -
J gene: TRBJ1-6
V gene: TRBV6-6
CDR3 protein: CASSYSEGVGNSPLHF

clone size: -
J gene: TRBJ1-1
V gene: TRBV27
CDR3 protein: CASSLSPGTPNTEAFF

clone size: -
J gene: TRBJ2-7
V gene: TRBV5-1
CDR3 protein: CASSLTGASYEQYF

clone size: -
J gene: TRBJ2-3
V gene: TRBV5-1
CDR3 protein: CASSLGDRYSTDTQYF

clone size: -
J gene: TRBJ1-4
V gene: TRBV7-6
CDR3 protein: CASSSYRTTNEKLFF

clone size: -
J gene: TRBJ1-1
V gene: TRBV20-1
CDR3 protein: CSASPGTGLGTEAFF

clone size: -
J gene: TRBJ1-1
V gene: TRBV7-9
CDR3 protein: CASSLSPAGRVDTEAFF

clone size: -
J gene: TRBJ1-2
V gene: TRBV2
CDR3 protein: CASSVSQALGGYTF

clone size: -
J gene: TRBJ1-2
V gene: TRBV5-4
CDR3 protein: CASSLGEGPYYGYTF

clone size: -
J gene: TRBJ1-2
V gene: TRBV11-2
CDR3 protein: CASSLKSSYTF

clone size: -
J gene: TRBJ2-7
V gene: TRBV7-9
CDR3 protein: CASSPRQGGAYEQYF

clone size: -
J gene: TRBJ2-7
V gene: TRBV10-1
CDR3 protein: CASSKQGDGEQYF